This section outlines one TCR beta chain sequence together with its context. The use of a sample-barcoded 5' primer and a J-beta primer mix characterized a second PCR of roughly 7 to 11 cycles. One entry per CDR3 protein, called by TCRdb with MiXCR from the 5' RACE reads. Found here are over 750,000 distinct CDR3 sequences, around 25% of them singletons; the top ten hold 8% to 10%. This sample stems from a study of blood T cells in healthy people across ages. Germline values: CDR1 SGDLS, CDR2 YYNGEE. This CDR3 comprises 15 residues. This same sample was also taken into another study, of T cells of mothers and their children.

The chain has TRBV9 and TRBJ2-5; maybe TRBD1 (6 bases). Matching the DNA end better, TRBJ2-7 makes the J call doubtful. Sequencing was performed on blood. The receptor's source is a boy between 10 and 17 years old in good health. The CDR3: CASSVGGHPDYEQYF. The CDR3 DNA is TGTGCCAGCAGCGTAGGGGGACACCCAGACTACGAGCAGTACTTC.